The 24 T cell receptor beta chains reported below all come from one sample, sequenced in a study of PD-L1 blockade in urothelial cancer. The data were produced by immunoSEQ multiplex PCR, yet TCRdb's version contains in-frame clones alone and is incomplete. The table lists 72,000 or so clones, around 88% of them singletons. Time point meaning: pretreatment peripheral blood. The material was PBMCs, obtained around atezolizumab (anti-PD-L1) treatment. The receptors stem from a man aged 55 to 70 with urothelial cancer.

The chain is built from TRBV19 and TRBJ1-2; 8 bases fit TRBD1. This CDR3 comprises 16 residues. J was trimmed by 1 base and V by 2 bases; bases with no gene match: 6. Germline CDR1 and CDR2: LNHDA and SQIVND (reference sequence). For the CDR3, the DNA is TGTGCCAGTAGTATAACCCGGACAGGGAGTAACTATGGCTACACCTTC. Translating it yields CASSITRTGSNYGYTF.

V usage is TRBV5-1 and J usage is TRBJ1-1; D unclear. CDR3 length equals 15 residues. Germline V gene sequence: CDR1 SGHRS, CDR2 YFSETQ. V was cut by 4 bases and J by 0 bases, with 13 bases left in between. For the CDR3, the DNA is TGCGCCAGCAGCCCTTTGACACCCCTGAACACTGAAGCTTTCTTT. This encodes CASSPLTPLNTEAFF. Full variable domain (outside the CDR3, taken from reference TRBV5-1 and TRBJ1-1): KAGVTQTPRYLIKTRGQQVTLSCSPISGHRSVSWYQQTPGQGLQFLFEYFSETQRNKGNFPGRFSGRQFSNSRSEMNVSTLELGDSALYLCASSPLTPLNTEAFFGQGTRLTVV.

Here the CDR3 reads CSVADLAGGQGDTQYF. The CDR3 DNA is TGCAGCGTTGCTGATCTAGCGGGGGGACAAGGAGATACGCAGTATTTT. The chain links TRBV29-1 to TRBJ2-3, with 11 bases aligning to TRBD2. CDR3 size: 16 residues. The trim removed 4 bases at V and 5 bases at J, leaving 11 bases unmatched. Germline CDR1 SQVTM, CDR2 ANQGSEA.

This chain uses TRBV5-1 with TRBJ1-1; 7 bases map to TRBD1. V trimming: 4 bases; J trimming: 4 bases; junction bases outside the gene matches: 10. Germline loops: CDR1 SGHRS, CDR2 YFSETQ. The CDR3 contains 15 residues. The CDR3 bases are TGCGCCAGCAGCCGCACAGGGGAGGTTAGCACTGAAGCTTTCTTT. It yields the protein CASSRTGEVSTEAFF.

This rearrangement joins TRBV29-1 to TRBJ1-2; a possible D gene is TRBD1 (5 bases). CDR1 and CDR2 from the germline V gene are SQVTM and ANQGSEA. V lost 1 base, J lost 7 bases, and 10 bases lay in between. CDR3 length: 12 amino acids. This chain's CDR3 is CSVEGGGGGYTF. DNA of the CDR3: TGCAGCGTTGAAGGGGGGGGTGGTGGCTACACCTTC.

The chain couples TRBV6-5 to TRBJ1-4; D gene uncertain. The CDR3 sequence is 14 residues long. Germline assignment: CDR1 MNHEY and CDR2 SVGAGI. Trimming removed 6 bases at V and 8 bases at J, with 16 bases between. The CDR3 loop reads CASRTRGREEKLFF. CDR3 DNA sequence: TGTGCCAGCAGGACCCGAGGACGGGAAGAAAAACTGTTTTTT.

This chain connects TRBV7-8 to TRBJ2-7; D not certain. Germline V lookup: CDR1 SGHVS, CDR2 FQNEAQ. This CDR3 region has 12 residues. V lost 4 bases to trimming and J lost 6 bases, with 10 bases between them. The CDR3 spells CASSSPVREQYF. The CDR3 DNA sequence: TGTGCCAGCAGCTCACCGGTGCGCGAGCAGTACTTC.

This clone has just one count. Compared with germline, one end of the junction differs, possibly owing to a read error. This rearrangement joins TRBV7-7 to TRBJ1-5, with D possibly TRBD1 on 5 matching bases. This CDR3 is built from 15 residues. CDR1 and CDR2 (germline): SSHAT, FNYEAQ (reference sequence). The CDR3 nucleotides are TGTGCTAGCAGCCCCACGGGTGGGGGGAATCAGCCCCAGCATTTT. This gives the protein CASSPTGGGNQPQHF.

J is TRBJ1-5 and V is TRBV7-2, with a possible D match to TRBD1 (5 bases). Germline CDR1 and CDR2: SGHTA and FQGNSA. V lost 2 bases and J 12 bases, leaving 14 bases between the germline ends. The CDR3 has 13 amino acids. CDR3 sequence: CASSLTIDSGQHF. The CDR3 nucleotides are TGTGCCAGCAGCTTAACCATTGACAGTGGCCAGCATTTT.

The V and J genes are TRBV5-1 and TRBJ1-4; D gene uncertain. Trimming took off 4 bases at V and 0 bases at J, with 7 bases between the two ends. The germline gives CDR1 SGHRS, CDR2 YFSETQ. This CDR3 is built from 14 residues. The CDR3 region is CASSNTATNEKLFF. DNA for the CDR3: TGCGCCAGCAGCAACACAGCAACTAATGAAAAACTGTTTTTT.

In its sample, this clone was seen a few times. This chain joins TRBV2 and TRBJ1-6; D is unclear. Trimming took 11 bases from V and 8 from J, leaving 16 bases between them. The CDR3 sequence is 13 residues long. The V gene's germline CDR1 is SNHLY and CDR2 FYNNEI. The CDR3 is CADRRDEHSPLHF. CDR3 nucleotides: TGTGCCGATAGGAGGGATGAGCATTCACCCCTCCACTTT. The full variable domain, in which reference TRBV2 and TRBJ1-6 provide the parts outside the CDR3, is EPEVTQTPSHQVTQMGQEVILRCVPISNHLYFYWYRQILGQKVEFLVSFYNNEISEKSEIFDDQFSVERPDGSNFTLKIRSTKLEDSAMYFCADRRDEHSPLHFGNGTRLTVT.

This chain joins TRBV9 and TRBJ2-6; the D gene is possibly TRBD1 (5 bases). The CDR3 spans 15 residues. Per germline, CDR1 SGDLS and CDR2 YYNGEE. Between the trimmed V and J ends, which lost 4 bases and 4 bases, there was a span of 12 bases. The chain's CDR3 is CASSPRRGGANVLTF. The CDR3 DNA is TGTGCCAGCAGCCCCCGAAGGGGCGGGGCCAACGTCCTGACTTTC.

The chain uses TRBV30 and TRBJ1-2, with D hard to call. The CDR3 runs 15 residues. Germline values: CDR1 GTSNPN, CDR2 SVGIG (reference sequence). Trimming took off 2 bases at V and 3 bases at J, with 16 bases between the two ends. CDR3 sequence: CAWSIVSVGYYGYTF. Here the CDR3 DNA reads TGTGCCTGGAGTATCGTGTCGGTGGGCTACTATGGCTACACCTTC.

This CDR3 reads CASSFQQGTGEQYF. In DNA form, the CDR3 reads TGTGCCAGCAGCTTCCAACAGGGGACGGGGGAGCAGTACTTC. The chain joins TRBV5-6 to TRBJ2-7, with TRBD1 identical over 7 bases. CDR3 size: 14 residues. CDR1 and CDR2 (germline): SGHDT, YYEEEE. J gave up 7 bases and V 2 bases, and 9 bases lay outside the gene matches.

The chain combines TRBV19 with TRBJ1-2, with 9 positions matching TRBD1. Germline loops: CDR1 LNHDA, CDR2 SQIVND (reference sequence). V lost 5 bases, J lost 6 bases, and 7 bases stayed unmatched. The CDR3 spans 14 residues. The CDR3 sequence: CASSDPGQGDGYTF. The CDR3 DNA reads TGTGCCAGTAGTGACCCGGGACAGGGTGATGGCTACACCTTC.

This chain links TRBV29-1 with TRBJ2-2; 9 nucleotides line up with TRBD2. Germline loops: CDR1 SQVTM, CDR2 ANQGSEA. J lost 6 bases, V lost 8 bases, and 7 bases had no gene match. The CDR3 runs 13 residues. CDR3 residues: CSIQAGGAGELFF. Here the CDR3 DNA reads TGCAGCATCCAGGCGGGGGGGGCCGGGGAGCTGTTTTTT.

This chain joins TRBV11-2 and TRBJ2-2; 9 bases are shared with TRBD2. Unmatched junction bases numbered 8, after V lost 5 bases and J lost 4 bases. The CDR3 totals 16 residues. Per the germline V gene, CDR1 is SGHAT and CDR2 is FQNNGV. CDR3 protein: CASSRQASGATGELFF. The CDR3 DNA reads TGTGCCAGCAGCCGACAGGCTAGCGGGGCCACCGGGGAGCTGTTTTTT.

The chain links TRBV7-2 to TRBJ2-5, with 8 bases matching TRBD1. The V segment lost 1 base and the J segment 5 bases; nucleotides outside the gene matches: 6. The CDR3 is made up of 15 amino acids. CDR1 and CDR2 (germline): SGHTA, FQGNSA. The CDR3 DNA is TGTGCCAGCAGCTTAGGAGGACAGGGCAGGGAGACCCAGTACTTC. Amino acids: CASSLGGQGRETQYF.

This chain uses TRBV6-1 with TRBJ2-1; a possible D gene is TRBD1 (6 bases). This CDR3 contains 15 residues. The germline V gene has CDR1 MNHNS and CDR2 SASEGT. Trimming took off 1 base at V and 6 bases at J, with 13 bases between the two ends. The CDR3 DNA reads TGTGCCAGCAGTGAAGGGGCAGGGGTCCGCAATGAGCAGTTCTTC. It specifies CASSEGAGVRNEQFF.

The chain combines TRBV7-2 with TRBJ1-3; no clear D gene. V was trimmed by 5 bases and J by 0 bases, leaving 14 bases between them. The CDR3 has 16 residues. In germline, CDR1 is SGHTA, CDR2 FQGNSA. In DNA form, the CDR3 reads TGTGCCAGCAGCCGAAGAATAGACAACTCTGGAAACACCATATATTTT. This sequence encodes CASSRRIDNSGNTIYF.

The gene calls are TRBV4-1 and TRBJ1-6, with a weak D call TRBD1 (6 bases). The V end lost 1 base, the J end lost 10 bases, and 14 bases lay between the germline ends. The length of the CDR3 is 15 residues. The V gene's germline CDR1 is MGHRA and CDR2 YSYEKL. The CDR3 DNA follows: TGCGCCAGCAGCCAAGGGGGGCAGGGTGAGTCACCCCTCCACTTT. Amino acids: CASSQGGQGESPLHF.

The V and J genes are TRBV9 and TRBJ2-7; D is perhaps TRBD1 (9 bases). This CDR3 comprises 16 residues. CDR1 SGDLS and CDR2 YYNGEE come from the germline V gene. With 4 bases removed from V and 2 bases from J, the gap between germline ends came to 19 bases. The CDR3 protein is CASSPGGTGPTYEQYF. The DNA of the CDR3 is TGTGCCAGCAGCCCGGGGGGGACAGGGCCAACCTACGAGCAGTACTTC.

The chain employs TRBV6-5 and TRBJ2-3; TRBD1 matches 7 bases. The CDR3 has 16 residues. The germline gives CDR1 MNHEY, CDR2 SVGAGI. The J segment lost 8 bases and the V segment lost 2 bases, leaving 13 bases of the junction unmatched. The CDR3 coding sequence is TGTGCCAGCAGTTACGGAGACAGGGCCTCTGTGGGTACGCAGTATTTT. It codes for CASSYGDRASVGTQYF.

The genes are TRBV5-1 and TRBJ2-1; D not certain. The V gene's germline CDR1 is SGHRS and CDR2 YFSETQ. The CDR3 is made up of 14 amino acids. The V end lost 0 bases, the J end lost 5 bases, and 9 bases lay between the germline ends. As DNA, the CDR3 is TGCGCCAGCAGCTTGGGGGCTCCCAACAATGAGCAGTTCTTC. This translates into CASSLGAPNNEQFF.